The present T cell receptor (beta chain) was sequenced within a study of T cell changes during pregnancy in multiple sclerosis. The assay was immunoSEQ multiplex PCR, and TCRdb's table has in-frame clones only and misses some. This sample has about 59,000 clones, with roughly 94% found just once. The CDR3 sequence is 15 residues long. Germline CDR1 reads LGHNA; CDR2 reads YSLEER. Trimming pared 6 bases from V and 1 base from J, leaving 15 bases between. Sequenced here: CD8+ T cells from peripheral blood mononuclear cells, sampled after pregnancy. The clonotype was recovered from a female donor with multiple sclerosis, enrolled in a pregnancy study. This chain uses TRBV4-3 with TRBJ1-1, with a weak D call TRBD1 (6 bases). CDR3 nucleotides: TGCGCCAGCAGTCAGGGGCGGTTGGGGAACACTGAAGCTTTCTTT. The encoded protein is CASSQGRLGNTEAFF.